Listed below are T cell receptor beta chains from one sample, sequenced in a study of T cell repertoires in cytomegalovirus infection. MiXCR, run by TCRdb on the reads, gives a single entry per CDR3 protein. The sample gives about 490,000 distinct CDR3 sequences, 11% of which show up once; more than 8.5% is in the top ten. Sequencing used PBMCs. These receptors came from a human donor in good health (CMV status not recorded). Some clones in this sample may be carry-over from other donors' samples. The CDR3 runs from the conserved cysteine through the conserved F or W. The D gene is left open where the match is weak. Expanded clones get a size class; other rows say once, few or many, or leave the size out.

d_call j_call clone_size v_call cdr3_nt cdr3_aa
NA TRBJ2-3 NA TRBV2 TGTGCCAGCAGTGCTCCGTCGTCAGTTAGCACAGATACGCAGTATTTT CASSAPSSVSTDTQYF
TRBD2 TRBJ2-1 many TRBV2 TGTGCCTCTAGACTAGCGGGAGATGAGCAGTTCTTC CASRLAGDEQFF
NA TRBJ2-3 many TRBV7-2 TGTGCCAGCAGCTTTTACAGCCGGGCAGATACGCAGTATTTT CASSFYSRADTQYF
NA TRBJ1-6 many TRBV7-9 TGTGCCAGCAGGGGATTCCGGGCCATGGAGAATTCACCCCTCCACTTT CASRGFRAMENSPLHF
NA TRBJ2-7 few TRBV14 TGTGCCAGCAGCCTCTGGACACTTTCGTCCGAGCAGTACTTC CASSLWTLSSEQYF
NA TRBJ1-4 NA TRBV9 TGTGCCAGCAGCCAGGGAATCGGGGGGATCCGTAATGAAAAACTGTTTTTT CASSQGIGGIRNEKLFF
TRBD2 TRBJ2-1 many TRBV7-7 TGTGCTAGCAGCCCTCGGGCTAGCGGTTACAATGAGCAGTTCTTC CASSPRASGYNEQFF
NA TRBJ2-2 many TRBV6-6 TGTGCCAGCACCGACCCAGGGACCGGGGAGCTGTTTTTT CASTDPGTGELFF
TRBD2 TRBJ2-1 many TRBV7-9 TGTGCCAGCAGCTCGAGCGGGGGGTCTTATGAGCAGTTCTTC CASSSSGGSYEQFF
NA TRBJ1-2 many TRBV7-2 TGTGCCAGCAGCTTGAGTGGCCACCCCGGCTACACCTTC CASSLSGHPGYTF
NA TRBJ2-4 many TRBV4-2 TGTGCCAGCAGCCAATTACCTGCGCAGGGAGCAAACATTCAGTACTTC CASSQLPAQGANIQYF
NA TRBJ1-2 NA TRBV12-3/TRBV12-4 TGTGCCAGCAGTCCAGGGTGGCAAGGTGGCTACACCTTC CASSPGWQGGYTF
NA TRBJ2-5 many TRBV6-5 TGTGCCAGCAGTTACTCCGCCAGGGGGGCCCAGTACTTC CASSYSARGAQYF
TRBD1 TRBJ1-1 many TRBV28 TGTGCCAGCAGTAAGACAGGGCCGAACACTGAAGCTTTCTTT CASSKTGPNTEAFF
NA TRBJ1-6 many TRBV27 TGTGCCAGCGCCCGGGACGGAGGATCACCCCTCCACTTT CASARDGGSPLHF
NA TRBJ2-7 few TRBV30 TGTGCCTGGGGATTAGGTTCCTACGAGCAGTACTTC CAWGLGSYEQYF
TRBD2 TRBJ2-5 NA TRBV20-1 TGCAGTGCTAGAGAAGGTAGCGGGGAAGTCAGAGAGACCCAGTACTTC CSAREGSGEVRETQYF
TRBD1 TRBJ1-1 many TRBV12-3/TRBV12-4 TGTGCCAGCAGACACCGGGACAGGGGCATGAACACTGAAGCTTTCTTT CASRHRDRGMNTEAFF
NA TRBJ1-1 many TRBV7-2 TGTGCCAGCAGCTTGGAAACAGGGTTCACTGAAGCTTTCTTT CASSLETGFTEAFF
NA TRBJ1-5 many TRBV6-1 TGTGCCAGCAGTGAAGGCTCCGGCAGCAATCAGCCCCAGCATTTT CASSEGSGSNQPQHF
NA TRBJ2-5 many TRBV5-4 TGTGCCAGCAGACCACGCGAGGGGCGTGAGACCCAGTACTTC CASRPREGRETQYF
TRBD1 TRBJ2-5 NA TRBV4-1 TGCGCCAGCGGCCGTGACAGGGGGGAGACCCAGTACTTC CASGRDRGETQYF
NA TRBJ1-5 many TRBV6-1 TGTGCCAGCAGTTCTGTAAGAAGCAATCAGCCCCAGCATTTT CASSSVRSNQPQHF
NA TRBJ1-2 many TRBV7-3 TGTGCCAGCAGCTTAACCTTCGGGCTCCTCCAGGGAGTAGGACCTTATGGCTACACCTTC CASSLTFGLLQGVGPYGYTF
NA TRBJ2-4 many TRBV12-3/TRBV12-4 TGTGCCAGCTCGTCCGGCGGGAATGTTCAGTACTTC CASSSGGNVQYF
NA TRBJ1-4 many TRBV7-8 TGTGCCAGCAGCTTAGATAGGGTATCCGAAAAACTGTTTTTT CASSLDRVSEKLFF
NA TRBJ2-1 many TRBV6-2/TRBV6-3 TGTGCCAGCGTTGCGGGGTCCAAGGAGCAGTTCTTC CASVAGSKEQFF
NA TRBJ2-5 many TRBV6-1 TGTGCCAGCAGTGAATGGCAAGAGACCCAGTACTTC CASSEWQETQYF
NA TRBJ2-6 few TRBV3-1 TGTGCCAGCAGCGAATACTCTGGGGCCAACGTCCTGACTTTC CASSEYSGANVLTF
NA TRBJ1-5 NA TRBV18 TGTGCCAGCTCACCGGGGAGGCCAAATCAGCCCCAGCATTTT CASSPGRPNQPQHF
TRBD2 TRBJ2-1 many TRBV7-9 TGTGCCAGCAGCCGAAGTAGCGGGACCAGTGAGTTCAATGAGCAGTTCTTC CASSRSSGTSEFNEQFF
NA TRBJ2-1 few TRBV20-1 TGCAGTGCTAGAGCCCAAGAAACCCTTACAGGGATCAATGAGCAGTTCTTC CSARAQETLTGINEQFF
NA TRBJ2-3 many TRBV11-3 TGTGCCAGCAGCTTAACCGCGAGCACAGATACGCAGTATTTT CASSLTASTDTQYF
TRBD2 TRBJ2-1 NA TRBV6-1 TGTGCCAGGGGGGGGACTAGCGGGGAATTGGAGGTACATGAGCAGTTCTTC CARGGTSGELEVHEQFF
NA TRBJ2-7 many TRBV14 TGTGCCAGCAGCCACCCCTCGGGGTTAGGGGGGCTCTCCTACGAGCAGTACTTC CASSHPSGLGGLSYEQYF
TRBD1 TRBJ2-7 many TRBV6-5 TGTGCCAGCAGTTTGGGACAGGGGGTACCCTACGAGCAGTACTTC CASSLGQGVPYEQYF
NA TRBJ1-1 many TRBV2 TGTGCCAGCGGCGGGAGCAGGGCCAGGTCGGCTGAAGCTTTCTTT CASGGSRARSAEAFF
NA TRBJ1-3 many TRBV7-9 TGTGCCAGCAGCTTACTGGAGATCTCTGGAAACACCATATATTTT CASSLLEISGNTIYF
TRBD1 TRBJ2-5 many TRBV7-2 TGTGCCAGCAGTCTCGCACAACCCGGGACAGGGGTAGGAGAGACCCAGTACTTC CASSLAQPGTGVGETQYF
TRBD1 TRBJ2-2 many TRBV11-2 TGTGCCAGCAGCCGCCCACCGGGACAGCGTTTTAGGGTCACCGGGGAGCTGTTTTTT CASSRPPGQRFRVTGELFF
TRBD1 TRBJ2-7 few TRBV20-1 TGCAGTGCTCTCGACAGGGCGACCTACGAGCAGTACTTC CSALDRATYEQYF
TRBD2 TRBJ2-2 many TRBV24-1 TGTGCCACCTCATGGACTAGCGGGACGGGCGGGGAGCTGTTTTTT CATSWTSGTGGELFF
TRBD1 TRBJ1-1 many TRBV6-1 TGTGCCAGCAGTCGGACAGGGGCAGGGACTGAAGCTTTCTTT CASSRTGAGTEAFF
TRBD2 TRBJ2-5 many TRBV2 TGTGCCAGCAGGACTAGCGGGAGGGCCCAAGAGACCCAGTACTTC CASRTSGRAQETQYF
TRBD1 TRBJ2-6 many TRBV3-1 TGTGCCAGCAGCCAAGCTAGGACAGGGTTGTCCGTAGCTGGGGCCAACGTCCTGACTTTC CASSQARTGLSVAGANVLTF
TRBD1 TRBJ2-3 many TRBV9 TGTGCCAGCAGCTCCCGACAGGGTGCTGGCACAGATACGCAGTATTTT CASSSRQGAGTDTQYF
TRBD2 TRBJ2-5 few TRBV20-1 TGCAGTGCTAGAGAGAGGACTAGCGGTCAAGAGACCCAGTACTTC CSARERTSGQETQYF
NA TRBJ1-5 few TRBV15 TGTGCCACCAGCACTGGGGGCAAACAGCCCCAGCATTTT CATSTGGKQPQHF
NA TRBJ1-5 few TRBV28 TGTGCCAGCAGAGAGCTTCCACTTAGCAATCAGCCCCAGCATTTT CASRELPLSNQPQHF
NA TRBJ1-4 NA TRBV14 TGTGCCAGCAGCCAAGTGCGAGGTGAAAAACTGTTTTTT CASSQVRGEKLFF
NA TRBJ2-5 NA TRBV3-1 TGTGCCAGCAGCCCACCACTAGGGGTTGAGACCCAGTACTTC CASSPPLGVETQYF
NA TRBJ1-5 few TRBV12-3/TRBV12-4 TGTGCCAGCAGTTCGGCGCGGGGTAGCAATCAGCCCCAGCATTTT CASSSARGSNQPQHF
NA TRBJ2-6 many TRBV12-3/TRBV12-4 TGTGCCAGCAGTTCCACAGGGTCGGGGGCCAACGTCCTGACTTTC CASSSTGSGANVLTF
NA TRBJ1-4 many TRBV2 TGTGCCAGCACCGGACTGCGTAATGAAAAACTGTTTTTT CASTGLRNEKLFF
NA TRBJ2-7 many TRBV12-3/TRBV12-4 TGTGCCAGCAGTTTCGAGACAGCCCCGATCTACGAGCAGTACTTC CASSFETAPIYEQYF
NA TRBJ2-1 NA TRBV10-3 TGTGCCATCAGTGAGTCTGGGGGGGGCCTTAAGTATGAGCAGTTCTTC CAISESGGGLKYEQFF
NA TRBJ2-1 many TRBV10-3 TGTGCCATCACCGACCAATTTGAGCAGTTCTTC CAITDQFEQFF
NA TRBJ2-7 few TRBV28 TGTGCCAGCGTCCGGCAGGGTACCTACGAGCAGTACTTC CASVRQGTYEQYF
NA TRBJ1-6 many TRBV5-1 TGCGCCAGCAGCTTGGCCCTCGCCAGGGCGGGTTCACCCCTCCACTTT CASSLALARAGSPLHF